These 16 T cell receptor beta chains were sequenced from one sample in a study of identical twins. A single record per CDR3 protein comes from TCRdb applying MiXCR to the 5' RACE reads. The sample comprises around 680,000 distinct CDR3 sequences, less than 10% of which are singletons, and 0.98% rests with the top ten. The same specimen was also included in a second study, on yellow fever vaccine responses in identical twins.

The sample taken for sequencing was PBMCs. The receptors originated from a woman under 30 in good health.

V gene TRBV28 combines with J gene TRBJ1-5; tentative D call: TRBD1 (6 bases). The V gene lost 3 bases and the J gene lost 6 bases, with 21 bases spanning the gap. The germline V gene has CDR1 MDHEN and CDR2 SYDVKM. There are 17 residues in the CDR3. CDR3: CASSLVAGVAVGQPQHF. CDR3 DNA: TGTGCCAGCAGTTTGGTGGCAGGGGTAGCGGTAGGTCAGCCCCAGCATTTT.

This clonotype occurred a few times. The chain carries TRBV6-1 and TRBJ2-1; TRBD2 agrees at 8 bases. The germline CDR1 and CDR2 sequences are MNHNS and SASEGT. CDR3 length equals 15 residues. V was clipped by 7 bases and J by 4 bases; unmatched bases: 9. The CDR3 loop reads CASTEGSGDYNEQFF. The DNA of the CDR3 is TGTGCCAGCACCGAAGGTAGCGGGGATTACAATGAGCAGTTCTTC.

This chain joins TRBV11-1 and TRBJ2-6; tentatively, D is TRBD1 (7 bases). Germline CDR1 and CDR2: SGHAT and FQDESV (reference sequence). The CDR3 totals 18 residues. Trimming left V 3 bases short and J 2 bases short, with 17 bases between. In DNA, the CDR3 is TGTGCCAGCAGCTTCCGGGTCAGGGGGGCTCCTGGGGCCAACGTCCTGACTTTC. Residues: CASSFRVRGAPGANVLTF. The full variable domain, its missing parts supplied by reference TRBV11-1 and TRBJ2-6, is EAEVAQSPRYKITEKSQAVAFWCDPISGHATLYWYRQILGQGPELLVQFQDESVVDDSQLPKDRFSAERLKGVDSTLKIQPAELGDSAMYLCASSFRVRGAPGANVLTFGAGSRLTVL.

This clonotype has only a few counts. The rearrangement joins TRBV6-2 or TRBV6-3 to TRBJ2-5, with TRBD2 matching over 14 bases. Trimming at V came to 3 bases and at J to 1 base, leaving 7 bases not matched to a gene. Germline CDR1 is MNHEY and CDR2 is SVGEGT. CDR3 size: 18 residues. The CDR3 here is CASSYSGTSGGLQETQYF. DNA for the CDR3: TGTGCCAGCAGTTATAGCGGGACTAGCGGGGGCCTCCAAGAGACCCAGTACTTC.

There are a few counts of this clonotype. V and J are TRBV6-5 and TRBJ2-5, with D perhaps TRBD1 (6 bases). The germline V gene has CDR1 MNHEY and CDR2 SVGAGI. The CDR3 is 14 amino acids. Trimming took 2 bases from V and 6 from J, leaving 13 bases between them. The CDR3 DNA reads as TGTGCCAGCAGTTACAGCGGCAGGGGAAAGACCCAGTACTTC. Translating gives CASSYSGRGKTQYF.

The table lists this clonotype with many counts. This chain links TRBV18 with TRBJ1-2; D is uncertain. This CDR3 has 13 amino acids. Germline CDR1 is KGHSH and CDR2 is LQKENI. Trimming cost V 8 bases and J 2 bases, with 12 bases left between them. CDR3 nucleotides: TGTGCCAGCAGTCCAGACGGAAACTATGGCTACACCTTC. Amino acid sequence: CASSPDGNYGYTF.

This clonotype appeared many times. The V and J genes are TRBV2 and TRBJ1-2, with D possibly TRBD1 on 5 matching bases. The germline CDR1 and CDR2 sequences are SNHLY and FYNNEI. CDR3 length equals 12 residues. V shed 2 bases and J shed 6 bases, with 7 bases lying between them. This chain's CDR3 is CASSEQGHGYTF. The DNA for the CDR3 is TGTGCCAGCAGTGAACAGGGCCATGGCTACACCTTC. Together with reference TRBV2 and TRBJ1-2, the CDR3 gives the full variable domain: EPEVTQTPSHQVTQMGQEVILRCVPISNHLYFYWYRQILGQKVEFLVSFYNNEISEKSEIFDDQFSVERPDGSNFTLKIRSTKLEDSAMYFCASSEQGHGYTFGSGTRLTVV.

The chain has TRBV6-1 and TRBJ2-1; 13 bases map to TRBD2. Germline CDR1 is MNHNS and CDR2 is SASEGT. After removal of 6 bases from V and 7 bases from J, the junction contained 9 bases not matched to a gene. The CDR3 is 16 amino acids. The CDR3 spells CASSSRTSGSGNEQFF. The CDR3 coding sequence is TGTGCCAGCAGCTCCAGGACTAGCGGGAGTGGGAATGAGCAGTTCTTC.

This clonotype has a count of ten or more. The V call is TRBV9, the J call TRBJ2-7; 8 nucleotides match TRBD2. Germline V lookup: CDR1 SGDLS, CDR2 YYNGEE. The CDR3 contains 14 residues. V shed 2 bases, J shed 2 bases, and the junction held 3 bases outside the gene matches. The CDR3, as DNA: TGTGCCAGCAGCGTGGGCGGGGGGACCTACGAGCAGTACTTC. As protein: CASSVGGGTYEQYF.

The rearrangement uses TRBV7-9 and TRBJ2-1, with TRBD1 as a possible D gene (7 bases). The CDR3 spans 17 residues. Deletions cut 5 bases from V and 5 bases from J, with 22 bases between. Germline lookup yields CDR1 SEHNR and CDR2 FQNEAQ (reference sequence). CDR3 sequence: CASSPFQGGGSDNEQFF. DNA of the CDR3: TGTGCCAGCAGCCCCTTTCAGGGGGGAGGTAGCGACAATGAGCAGTTCTTC.

The chain has TRBV29-1 and TRBJ2-3; 8 bases map to TRBD2. V was clipped by 7 bases and J by 1 base; unmatched bases: 16. Per the germline V gene, CDR1 is SQVTM and CDR2 is ANQGSEA. The CDR3 spans 17 residues. CDR3 residues: CSAQLAAPSQGTDTQYF. As DNA, the CDR3 is TGCAGCGCCCAACTAGCGGCCCCCTCACAGGGCACAGATACGCAGTATTTT.

The chain recombines TRBV20-1 with TRBJ2-7; no clear D. Looked up from germline, CDR1 is DFQATT and CDR2 is SNEGSKA (reference sequence). With 1 base removed from V and 0 bases from J, the gap between germline ends came to 10 bases. This CDR3 is 14 amino acids long. As DNA, the CDR3 is TGCAGTGCTAGAGTCAAGGCTAGCTCCTACGAGCAGTACTTC. Residues: CSARVKASSYEQYF.

The V and J genes are TRBV20-1 and TRBJ2-5; D unresolved. Between the trimmed V and J ends, which lost 5 bases and 5 bases, there was a span of 6 bases. This CDR3 comprises 10 residues. The germline gives CDR1 DFQATT, CDR2 SNEGSKA (reference sequence). DNA for the CDR3: TGCAGTGCTCTTTGGGAGACCCAGTACTTC. Its protein is CSALWETQYF.

Many counts were recorded for this clonotype. This chain connects TRBV6-5 to TRBJ2-7; D may be TRBD1 (6 bases). Germline V gene sequence: CDR1 MNHEY, CDR2 SVGAGI. The CDR3 spans 15 residues. V dropped 0 bases and J dropped 0 bases, with 9 bases sitting between them. CDR3 DNA sequence: TGTGCCAGCAGTTACTCCCGGGACACCTCCTACGAGCAGTACTTC. The encoded protein is CASSYSRDTSYEQYF.

This clonotype has at least ten counts. The rearrangement joins TRBV4-2 to TRBJ2-5; a weak D match, TRBD2 (6 bases). Per the germline V gene, CDR1 is LGHNA and CDR2 is YNFKEQ. The CDR3 contains 16 residues. Trimming removed 7 bases at V and 7 bases at J, with 25 bases between. CDR3 nucleotides: TGTGCCAGCACCGTACGCGGGACTGAAGTAAGGGGGACCCAGTACTTC. Translation gives CASTVRGTEVRGTQYF.

The chain has TRBV11-2 and TRBJ1-6; D remains unclear. CDR3 size: 16 residues. Trimming removed 5 bases at V and 4 bases at J, with 15 bases between. CDR1 and CDR2 (germline): SGHAT, FQNNGV. The CDR3 loop is CASSLLTGSYNSPLHF. CDR3 DNA: TGTGCCAGCAGCCTCCTAACCGGGTCTTATAATTCACCCCTCCACTTT.